Listed here are 26 T cell receptor beta chains from one sample, sequenced in a study of long-term antiretroviral therapy in people with HIV. Researchers report immunoSEQ v3.0 was run at survey level. This table comes from immunoSEQ multiplex PCR, and its TCRdb copy is limited to in-frame clones, with some not included. In the table there are about 25,000 clones, 85% to 90% of which are singletons. Specimen: unsorted PBMCs, collected 1.9 years after starting antiretroviral therapy. The receptor source for this set is a woman aged 25-40 years with HIV.

The chain couples TRBV5-8 to TRBJ2-3; perhaps TRBD2 as D (6 bases). V lost 0 bases and J lost 5, with 13 bases in between. This CDR3 is built from 15 residues. Germline lookup yields CDR1 SGHTS and CDR2 YDEGEE. CDR3 nucleotides: TGTGCCAGCAGCTTGGGGGGGGAGAGGATAGATACGCAGTATTTT. Translation: CASSLGGERIDTQYF.

This chain joins TRBV7-3 and TRBJ1-2, with D possibly matching TRBD1 (6 bases). The CDR3 is 14 amino acids. V was clipped by 5 bases and J by 6 bases, with 16 bases between them. The germline V gene encodes CDR1 SGHTA and CDR2 FQGTGA. The chain's CDR3 is CASSPSGQKNGYTF. Written as DNA, the CDR3 is TGTGCCAGCAGCCCCAGCGGACAGAAGAATGGCTACACCTTC.

The chain uses TRBV10-3 and TRBJ1-3; D perhaps matches TRBD1 (6 bases). V dropped 10 bases and J dropped 0 bases, with 16 bases sitting between them. This CDR3 is 15 amino acids long. Germline CDR1 is ENHRY and CDR2 is SYGVKD. The CDR3 DNA sequence: TGTGCCACCCACGGACAGCTGTCCTCTGGAAACACCATATATTTT. This codes for CATHGQLSSGNTIYF.

The chain employs TRBV15 and TRBJ2-3, with D unclear. Trimming pared 0 bases from V and 4 bases from J, leaving 2 bases between. The CDR3 extends over 12 amino acids. In germline, CDR1 is LNHNV, CDR2 YYDKDF (reference sequence). The CDR3 DNA reads TGTGCCACCAGCAGAGATGCAGATACGCAGTATTTT. Amino acid sequence: CATSRDADTQYF.

J is TRBJ2-2 and V is TRBV7-9, with 7 nucleotides matching TRBD2. This CDR3 contains 16 residues. Germline CDR1 is SEHNR and CDR2 is FQNEAQ (reference sequence). The ends lost 5 bases at V and 0 bases at J; junction bases unmatched: 6. The CDR3 sequence: CASSGKRGSNTGELFF. In nucleotides, the CDR3 is TGTGCCAGCAGCGGGAAGCGGGGTTCGAACACCGGGGAGCTGTTTTTT.

The rearrangement links TRBV5-1 to TRBJ1-1; tentative D call: TRBD1 (5 bases). CDR1 SGHRS and CDR2 YFSETQ come from the germline V gene. The length of the CDR3 is 15 residues. Trimming took off 4 bases at V and 7 bases at J, with 20 bases between the two ends. The CDR3 coding sequence is TGCGCCAGCAGCCTTGGATGGACCGCGGGGGTTGAAGCTTTCTTT. It specifies CASSLGWTAGVEAFF.

This clone turned up a few times. The chain employs TRBV7-9 and TRBJ1-1, with 7 bases that match TRBD1. This CDR3 is 16 amino acids long. V lost 5 bases to trimming and J lost 3 bases; unmatched junction nucleotides: 12. The germline CDR1 and CDR2 sequences are SEHNR and FQNEAQ (reference sequence). In nucleotides, the CDR3 is TGTGCCAGCAGCCACCGCCTGACAGGGTTGGACACTGAAGCTTTCTTT. This codes for CASSHRLTGLDTEAFF.

This clone was detected only a few times. The CDR3 sequence is CASSYQGLDNSPLHF. DNA of the CDR3: TGCGCCAGCAGCTACCAGGGGTTGGATAATTCACCCCTCCACTTT. The chain employs TRBV5-1 and TRBJ1-6, with D maybe TRBD1 (6 bases). Germline lookup yields CDR1 SGHRS and CDR2 YFSETQ. Trimming cost V 3 bases and J 5 bases, with 12 bases left between them. The CDR3 runs to 15 residues.

The rearrangement joins TRBV6-1 to TRBJ2-7; D unclear. The germline V gene has CDR1 MNHNS and CDR2 SASEGT. This CDR3 comprises 11 residues. The ends were cut back, 10 bases at V and 2 bases at J, with 9 bases in the middle. The CDR3 protein is CAIRKPYEQYF. Here the CDR3 DNA reads TGTGCCATCCGAAAGCCCTACGAGCAGTACTTC.

The V gene is TRBV7-9, the J gene TRBJ2-1; D is perhaps TRBD1 (6 bases). CDR3 size: 15 residues. Trimming left V 1 base short and J 2 bases short, with 9 bases between. Germline values: CDR1 SEHNR, CDR2 FQNEAQ (reference sequence). In DNA, the CDR3 is TGTGCCAGCAGCTTAGTGGGACAAGCCTACAATGAGCAGTTCTTC. Protein sequence: CASSLVGQAYNEQFF.

This clone appeared once. This sequence joins TRBV5-1 and TRBJ2-1, with 7 bases aligning to TRBD1. The CDR3 contains 18 residues. With V trimmed by 3 bases and J by 6 bases, 18 bases remained unmatched. Germline assignment: CDR1 SGHRS and CDR2 YFSETQ. CDR3 bases: TGCGCCAGCAGCTATTATAATACAGGGGACCCTAGGGGCAATGAGCAGTTCTTC. It codes for CASSYYNTGDPRGNEQFF. Full variable domain (outside the CDR3, taken from reference TRBV5-1 and TRBJ2-1): KAGVTQTPRYLIKTRGQQVTLSCSPISGHRSVSWYQQTPGQGLQFLFEYFSETQRNKGNFPGRFSGRQFSNSRSEMNVSTLELGDSALYLCASSYYNTGDPRGNEQFFGPGTRLTVL.

The CDR3, as DNA: TGTGCCATCAGTGATAGGGCATCCTCTGGAAACACCATATATTTT. It yields the protein CAISDRASSGNTIYF. The chain is built from TRBV10-3 and TRBJ1-3; D gene uncertain. V lost 3 bases, J lost 0 bases, and 9 bases lay in between. CDR1 and CDR2 (germline): ENHRY, SYGVKD. The CDR3 loop spans 15 amino acids.

In nucleotides, the CDR3 is TGTGCCAGCAAAACACGGACAAACACTGAAGCTTTCTTT. Residues: CASKTRTNTEAFF. This chain joins TRBV2 and TRBJ1-1, with D perhaps matching TRBD1 (5 bases). The germline gives CDR1 SNHLY, CDR2 FYNNEI. This CDR3 has 13 amino acids. V shed 7 bases and J shed 2 bases, with 11 bases lying between them. Full variable domain (outside the CDR3, taken from reference TRBV2 and TRBJ1-1): EPEVTQTPSHQVTQMGQEVILRCVPISNHLYFYWYRQILGQKVEFLVSFYNNEISEKSEIFDDQFSVERPDGSNFTLKIRSTKLEDSAMYFCASKTRTNTEAFFGQGTRLTVV.

The chain couples TRBV5-6 to TRBJ2-1, with D perhaps matching TRBD1 (7 bases). This CDR3 contains 15 residues. Trimming removed 2 bases from V and 4 bases from J, with 13 bases in between. Germline CDR1 and CDR2: SGHDT and YYEEEE. CDR3 sequence reads: CASSLSAGGYNEQFF. The CDR3 DNA follows: TGTGCCAGCAGCTTAAGTGCAGGGGGGTACAATGAGCAGTTCTTC.

The V gene is TRBV5-1, the J gene TRBJ1-1; 9 nucleotides match TRBD1. The CDR3 length is 16 residues. V gave up 1 base and J gave up 5 bases; unmatched junction bases: 9. In germline, CDR1 is SGHRS, CDR2 YFSETQ. The CDR3 spells CASSLTQGASGTEAFF. The DNA for the CDR3 is TGCGCCAGCAGCTTGACACAGGGGGCTTCAGGAACTGAAGCTTTCTTT.

V usage is TRBV28 and J usage is TRBJ1-2; the D is unclear. This CDR3 comprises 11 residues. The germline V gene has CDR1 MDHEN and CDR2 SYDVKM. V was pared by 4 bases and J by 4 bases, with 4 bases between. In DNA form, the CDR3 reads TGTGCCAGCAGTTGGGCCTATGGCTACACCTTC. It codes for CASSWAYGYTF.

The V call is TRBV19, the J call TRBJ1-4; D perhaps matches TRBD1 (5 bases). CDR1 and CDR2 from the germline V gene are LNHDA and SQIVND (reference sequence). CDR3 size: 15 residues. V was trimmed by 5 bases and J by 7 bases, leaving 17 bases between them. In nucleotides, the CDR3 is TGTGCCAGTAGTCTACAGGCCTCAGGTGGTGAAAAACTGTTTTTT. Translating gives CASSLQASGGEKLFF.

The chain carries TRBV4-1 and TRBJ1-5; possibly TRBD1 for D (6 bases). Trimming took off 4 bases at V and 12 bases at J, with 16 bases between the two ends. Germline CDR1 and CDR2: MGHRA and YSYEKL. The CDR3 sequence is 13 residues long. CDR3: CASSPSKDSLQHF. CDR3 bases: TGCGCCAGCAGCCCGTCAAAGGACAGTCTCCAGCATTTT.

This clone was observed a single time. V gene TRBV19 combines with J gene TRBJ2-1; D is ambiguous. Germline CDR1 and CDR2: LNHDA and SQIVND (reference sequence). Trimming took 6 bases from V and 5 from J, leaving 11 bases between them. This CDR3 has 13 residues. CDR3 region: CASRTNDNNEQFF. The CDR3 region has the DNA TGTGCCAGTAGGACGAACGACAACAATGAGCAGTTCTTC.

In its sample, this clone was seen a few times. The chain joins TRBV7-9 to TRBJ1-4; D perhaps matches TRBD1 (6 bases). Trimming shortened V by 5 bases and J by 5 bases, and 18 bases separated the two germline ends. Germline V lookup: CDR1 SEHNR, CDR2 FQNEAQ (reference sequence). The CDR3 is 16 amino acids. The DNA for the CDR3 is TGTGCCAGCAGCCCTCGGACAGAATCCAAAAATGAAAAACTGTTTTTT. This gives the protein CASSPRTESKNEKLFF.

V usage is TRBV9 and J usage is TRBJ1-2; D ambiguous. V lost 3 bases to trimming and J lost 5 bases, with 11 bases between them. The CDR3 has 13 residues. Germline values: CDR1 SGDLS, CDR2 YYNGEE. This CDR3 is CASSARPAYGYTF. The CDR3 DNA is TGTGCCAGCAGCGCCCGCCCGGCATATGGCTACACCTTC.

This chain connects TRBV27 to TRBJ1-5; the D gene is possibly TRBD1 (5 bases). Trimming removed 5 bases from V and 0 bases from J, with 29 bases in between. Germline assignment: CDR1 MNHEY and CDR2 SMNVEV (reference sequence). The CDR3 is 21 residues long. The CDR3 protein is CASSPRGFPGEEAFSNQPQHF. CDR3 coding DNA: TGTGCCAGCAGTCCCCGGGGGTTTCCGGGGGAGGAGGCCTTTAGCAATCAGCCCCAGCATTTT.

The chain links TRBV7-6 to TRBJ1-6, with 8 bases that match TRBD1. J was trimmed by 7 bases and V by 3 bases; bases with no gene match: 5. The CDR3 length is 15 residues. Germline-derived CDR1 and CDR2 are SGHVS and FNYEAQ. The CDR3 region is CASSFGRGRNSPLHF. CDR3 coding DNA: TGTGCCAGCAGCTTCGGCAGGGGGCGAAATTCACCCCTCCACTTT.

The table lists this clone with a count of one. J is TRBJ1-5 and V is TRBV19; 7 bases match TRBD1. Germline V lookup: CDR1 LNHDA, CDR2 SQIVND (reference sequence). The CDR3 length is 12 residues. The V gene end was trimmed by 5 bases and the J gene end by 15 bases; junction bases not matched to a gene: 10. CDR3 in DNA: TGTGCCAGTAGTCCTAGGGGGCCGGGGCTGCATTTT. Translated: CASSPRGPGLHF.

The V gene is TRBV4-1, the J gene TRBJ1-2; D not certain. The CDR3 contains 15 residues. V gave up 1 base and J gave up 3 bases, with 12 bases separating them. Looked up from germline, CDR1 is MGHRA and CDR2 is YSYEKL. CDR3 DNA sequence: TGCGCCAGCAGCCAAGGAGCTGGGGTTTACTATGGCTACACCTTC. Its translation: CASSQGAGVYYGYTF.

As regards this clone: The germline gene is not matched at one end of the junction; a read error may be the cause. V gene TRBV10-2 combines with J gene TRBJ2-5; D is tentatively TRBD1 or TRBD2 (5 bases each). The CDR3 runs 11 residues. Germline CDR1 WSHSY, CDR2 SAAADI. Here the CDR3 reads CATSWGETQYF. CDR3 nucleotides: TGCGCCACCAGTTGGGGGGAGACCCAGTACTTC.